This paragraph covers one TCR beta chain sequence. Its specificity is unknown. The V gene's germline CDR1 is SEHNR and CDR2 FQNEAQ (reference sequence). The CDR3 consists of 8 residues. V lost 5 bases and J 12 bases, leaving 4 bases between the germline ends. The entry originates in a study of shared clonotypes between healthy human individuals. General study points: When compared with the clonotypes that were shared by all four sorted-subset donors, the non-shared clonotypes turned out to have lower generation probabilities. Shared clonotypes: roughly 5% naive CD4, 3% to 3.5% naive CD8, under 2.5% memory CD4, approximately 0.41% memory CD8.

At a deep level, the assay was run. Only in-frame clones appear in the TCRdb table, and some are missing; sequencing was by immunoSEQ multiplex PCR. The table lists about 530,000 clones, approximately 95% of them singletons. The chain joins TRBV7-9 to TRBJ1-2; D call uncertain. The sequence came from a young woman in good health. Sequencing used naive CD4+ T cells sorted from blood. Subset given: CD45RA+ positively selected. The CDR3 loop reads CASSLHTF. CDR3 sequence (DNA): TGTGCCAGCAGCCTACACACCTTC.